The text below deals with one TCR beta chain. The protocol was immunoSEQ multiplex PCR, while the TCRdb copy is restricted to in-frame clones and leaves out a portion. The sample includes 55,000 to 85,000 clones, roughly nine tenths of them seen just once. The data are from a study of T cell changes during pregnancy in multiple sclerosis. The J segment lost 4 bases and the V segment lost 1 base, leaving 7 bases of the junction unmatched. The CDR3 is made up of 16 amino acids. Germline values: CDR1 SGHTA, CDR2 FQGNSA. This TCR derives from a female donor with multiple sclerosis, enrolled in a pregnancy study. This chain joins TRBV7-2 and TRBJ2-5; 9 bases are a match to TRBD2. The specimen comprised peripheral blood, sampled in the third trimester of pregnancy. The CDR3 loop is CASSLVASGDGETQYF. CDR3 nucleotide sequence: TGTGCCAGCAGCTTAGTCGCTAGCGGGGACGGAGAGACCCAGTACTTC. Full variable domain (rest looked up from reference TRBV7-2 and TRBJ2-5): GAGVSQSPSNKVTEKGKDVELRCDPISGHTALYWYRQSLGQGLEFLIYFQGNSAPDKSGLPSDRFSAERTGGSVSTLTIQRTQQEDSAVYLCASSLVASGDGETQYFGPGTRLLVL.